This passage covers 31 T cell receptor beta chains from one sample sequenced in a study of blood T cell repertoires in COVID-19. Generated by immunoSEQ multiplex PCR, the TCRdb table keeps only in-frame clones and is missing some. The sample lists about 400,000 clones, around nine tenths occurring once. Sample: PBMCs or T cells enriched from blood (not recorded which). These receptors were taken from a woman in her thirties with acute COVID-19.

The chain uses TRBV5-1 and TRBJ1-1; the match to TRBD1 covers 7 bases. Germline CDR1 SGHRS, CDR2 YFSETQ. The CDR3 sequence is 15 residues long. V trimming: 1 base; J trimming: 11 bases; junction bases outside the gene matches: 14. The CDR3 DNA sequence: TGCGCCAGCAGCTTGTCCCGCGGGACAGTCGGTGCGGCTTTCTTT. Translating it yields CASSLSRGTVGAAFF.

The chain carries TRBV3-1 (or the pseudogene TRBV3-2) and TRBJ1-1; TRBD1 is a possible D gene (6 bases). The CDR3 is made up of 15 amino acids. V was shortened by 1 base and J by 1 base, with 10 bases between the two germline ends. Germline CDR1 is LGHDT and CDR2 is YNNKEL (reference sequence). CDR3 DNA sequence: TGTGCCAGCAGCCAAGCGGGACAACCGAACACTGAAGCTTTCTTT. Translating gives CASSQAGQPNTEAFF.

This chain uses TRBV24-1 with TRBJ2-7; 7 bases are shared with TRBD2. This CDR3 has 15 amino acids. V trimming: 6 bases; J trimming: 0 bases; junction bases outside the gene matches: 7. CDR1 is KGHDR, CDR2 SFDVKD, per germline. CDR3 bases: TGTGCCACCAGTCCCGGGGGGTCAGCCTCCTACGAGCAGTACTTC. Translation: CATSPGGSASYEQYF.

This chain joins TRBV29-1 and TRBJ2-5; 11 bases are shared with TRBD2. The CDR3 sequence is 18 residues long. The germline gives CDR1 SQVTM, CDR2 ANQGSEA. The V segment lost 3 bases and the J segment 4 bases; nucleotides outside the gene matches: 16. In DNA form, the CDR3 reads TGCAGCGTTGATAGCGGTAGCGGGGGGGGATATTGGCGAGAGACCCAGTACTTC. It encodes CSVDSGSGGGYWRETQYF.

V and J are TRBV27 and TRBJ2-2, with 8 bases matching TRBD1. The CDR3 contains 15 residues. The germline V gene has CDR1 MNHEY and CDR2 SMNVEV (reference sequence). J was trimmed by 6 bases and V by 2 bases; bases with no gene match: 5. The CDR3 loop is CASSLGQGFPGELFF. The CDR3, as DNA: TGTGCCAGCAGTTTAGGACAGGGATTTCCCGGGGAGCTGTTTTTT.

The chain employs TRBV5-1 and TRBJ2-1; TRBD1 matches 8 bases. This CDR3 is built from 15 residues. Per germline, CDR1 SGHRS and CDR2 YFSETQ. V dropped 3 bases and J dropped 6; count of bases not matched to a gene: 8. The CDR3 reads CASSSGQGRVNEQFF. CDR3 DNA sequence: TGCGCCAGCAGCTCTGGACAGGGAAGGGTCAATGAGCAGTTCTTC.

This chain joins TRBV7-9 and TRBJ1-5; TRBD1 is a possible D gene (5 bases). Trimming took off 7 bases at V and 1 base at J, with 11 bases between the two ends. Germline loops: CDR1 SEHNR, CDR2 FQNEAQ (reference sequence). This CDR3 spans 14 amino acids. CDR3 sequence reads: CASTRQLSNQPQHF. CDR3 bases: TGTGCCAGCACTCGACAGTTGAGCAATCAGCCCCAGCATTTT.

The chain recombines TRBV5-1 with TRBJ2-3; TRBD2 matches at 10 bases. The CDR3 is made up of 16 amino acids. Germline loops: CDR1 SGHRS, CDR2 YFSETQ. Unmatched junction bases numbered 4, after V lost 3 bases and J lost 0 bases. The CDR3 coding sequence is TGCGCCAGCAGCTCCGGACTAGCGGACAGCACAGATACGCAGTATTTT. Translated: CASSSGLADSTDTQYF.

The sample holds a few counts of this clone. This CDR3 is CASSLSGTSYEKLFF. The CDR3 DNA reads TGTGCCAGCAGTTTGTCCGGGACATCTTACGAAAAACTGTTTTTT. The chain has TRBV6-5 and TRBJ1-4; weak D call: TRBD1 (6 bases). V was shortened by 4 bases and J by 8 bases, with 17 bases between the two germline ends. The CDR3 is 15 amino acids. Germline CDR1 MNHEY, CDR2 SVGAGI.

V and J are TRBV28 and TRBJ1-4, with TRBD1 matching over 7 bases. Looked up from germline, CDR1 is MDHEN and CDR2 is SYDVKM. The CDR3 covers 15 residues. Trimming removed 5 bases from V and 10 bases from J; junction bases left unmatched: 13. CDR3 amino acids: CASSPPGQAEGKLFF. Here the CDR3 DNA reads TGTGCCAGCAGTCCGCCAGGACAGGCGGAAGGAAAACTGTTTTTT. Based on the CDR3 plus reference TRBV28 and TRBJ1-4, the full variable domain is DVKVTQSSRYLVKRTGEKVFLECVQDMDHENMFWYRQDPGLGLRLIYFSYDVKMKEKGDIPEGYSVSREKKERFSLILESASTNQTSMYLCASSPPGQAEGKLFFGSGTQLSVL.

CDR3 sequence: CASGLIAGGSYEQYF. As DNA, the CDR3 is TGTGCTAGTGGTCTAATAGCGGGGGGATCCTACGAGCAGTACTTC. The rearrangement joins TRBV12-5 to TRBJ2-7; 10 bases match TRBD2. There are 15 residues in the CDR3. After removal of 5 bases from V and 1 base from J, the junction contained 5 bases not matched to a gene. Germline V CDR1 and CDR2: LGHNT, FRNRAP.

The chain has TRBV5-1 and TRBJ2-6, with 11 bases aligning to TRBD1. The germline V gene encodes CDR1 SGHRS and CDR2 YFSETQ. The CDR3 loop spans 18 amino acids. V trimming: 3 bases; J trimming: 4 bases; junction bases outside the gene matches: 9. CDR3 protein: CASSWTGGVNPGANVLTF. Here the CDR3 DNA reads TGCGCCAGCAGCTGGACAGGGGGCGTGAATCCCGGGGCCAACGTCCTGACTTTC.

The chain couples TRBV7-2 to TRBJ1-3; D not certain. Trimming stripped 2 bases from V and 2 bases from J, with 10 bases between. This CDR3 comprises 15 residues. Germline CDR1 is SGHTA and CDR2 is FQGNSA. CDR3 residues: CASSLRRQAGNTIYF. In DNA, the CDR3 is TGTGCCAGCAGCTTACGACGTCAGGCTGGAAACACCATATATTTT. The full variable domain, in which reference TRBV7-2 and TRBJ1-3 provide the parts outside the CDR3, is GAGVSQSPSNKVTEKGKDVELRCDPISGHTALYWYRQSLGQGLEFLIYFQGNSAPDKSGLPSDRFSAERTGGSVSTLTIQRTQQEDSAVYLCASSLRRQAGNTIYFGEGSWLTVV.

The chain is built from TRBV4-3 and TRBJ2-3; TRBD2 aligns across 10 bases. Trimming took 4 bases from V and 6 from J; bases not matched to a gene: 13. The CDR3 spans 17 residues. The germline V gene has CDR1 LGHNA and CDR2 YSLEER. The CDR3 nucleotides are TGCGCCAGCAGCCCATCTAGCGGGGGAGGAGGGATTGATACGCAGTATTTT. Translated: CASSPSSGGGGIDTQYF.

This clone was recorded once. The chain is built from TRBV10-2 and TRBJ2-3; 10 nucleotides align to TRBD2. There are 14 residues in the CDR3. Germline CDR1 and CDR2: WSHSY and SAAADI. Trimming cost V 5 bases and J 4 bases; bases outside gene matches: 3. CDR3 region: CASSRLAGPDTQYF. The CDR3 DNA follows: TGCGCCAGCAGTCGACTAGCGGGTCCAGATACGCAGTATTTT.

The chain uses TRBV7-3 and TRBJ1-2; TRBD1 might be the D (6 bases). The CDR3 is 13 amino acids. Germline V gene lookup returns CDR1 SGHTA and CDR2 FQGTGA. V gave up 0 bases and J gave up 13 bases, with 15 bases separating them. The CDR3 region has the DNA TGTGCCAGCAGCTTAACCGTGACAGGCCCCGTCACCTTC. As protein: CASSLTVTGPVTF.

CDR3 DNA sequence: TGTGCCAGTAAGGTTGGGACAGGGGATGCCTACGAGCAGTACTTC. This codes for CASKVGTGDAYEQYF. The gene calls are TRBV19 and TRBJ2-7, with 10 bases that match TRBD1. V shed 7 bases, J shed 2 bases, and the junction held 8 bases outside the gene matches. The germline V gene has CDR1 LNHDA and CDR2 SQIVND (reference sequence). The CDR3 consists of 15 residues.

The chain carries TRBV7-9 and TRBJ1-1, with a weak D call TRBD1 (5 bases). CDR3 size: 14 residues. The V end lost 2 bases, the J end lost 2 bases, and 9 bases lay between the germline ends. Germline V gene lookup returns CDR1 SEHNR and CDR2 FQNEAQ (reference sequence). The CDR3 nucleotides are TGTGCCAGCAGCTTATCGGGGGTTAACACTGAAGCTTTCTTT. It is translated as CASSLSGVNTEAFF.

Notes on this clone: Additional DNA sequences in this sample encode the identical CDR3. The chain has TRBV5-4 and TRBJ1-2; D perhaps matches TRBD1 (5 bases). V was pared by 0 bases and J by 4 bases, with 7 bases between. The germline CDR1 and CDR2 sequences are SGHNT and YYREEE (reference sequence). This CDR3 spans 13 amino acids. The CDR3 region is CASSLAGGYGYTF. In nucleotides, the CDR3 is TGTGCCAGCAGCTTGGCGGGGGGCTATGGCTACACCTTC.

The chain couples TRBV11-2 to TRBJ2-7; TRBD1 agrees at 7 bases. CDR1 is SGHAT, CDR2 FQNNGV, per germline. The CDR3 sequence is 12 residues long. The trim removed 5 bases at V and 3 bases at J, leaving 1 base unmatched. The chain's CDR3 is CASSRQGYEQYF. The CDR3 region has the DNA TGTGCCAGCAGCCGACAGGGCTACGAGCAGTACTTC. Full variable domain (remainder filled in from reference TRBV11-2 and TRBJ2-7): EAGVAQSPRYKIIEKRQSVAFWCNPISGHATLYWYQQILGQGPKLLIQFQNNGVVDDSQLPKDRFSAERLKGVDSTLKIQPAKLEDSAVYLCASSRQGYEQYFGPGTRLTVT.

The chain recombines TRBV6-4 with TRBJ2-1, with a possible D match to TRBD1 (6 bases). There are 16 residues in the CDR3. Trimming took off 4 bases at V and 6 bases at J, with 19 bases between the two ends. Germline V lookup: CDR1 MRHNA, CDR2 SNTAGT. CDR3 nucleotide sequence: TGTGCCAGCAGTGCGGCCGGGACACCCACGGGCAATGAGCAGTTCTTC. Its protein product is CASSAAGTPTGNEQFF.

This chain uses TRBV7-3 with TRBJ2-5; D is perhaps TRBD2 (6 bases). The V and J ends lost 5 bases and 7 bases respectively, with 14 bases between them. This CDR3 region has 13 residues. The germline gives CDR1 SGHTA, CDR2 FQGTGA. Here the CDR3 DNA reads TGTGCCAGCAGCGCCAAGAACGGGGGGACCCAGTACTTC. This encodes CASSAKNGGTQYF. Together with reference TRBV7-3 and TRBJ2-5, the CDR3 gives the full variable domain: GAGVSQTPSNKVTEKGKYVELRCDPISGHTALYWYRQSLGQGPEFLIYFQGTGAADDSGLPNDRFFAVRPEGSVSTLKIQRTERGDSAVYLCASSAKNGGTQYFGPGTRLLVL.

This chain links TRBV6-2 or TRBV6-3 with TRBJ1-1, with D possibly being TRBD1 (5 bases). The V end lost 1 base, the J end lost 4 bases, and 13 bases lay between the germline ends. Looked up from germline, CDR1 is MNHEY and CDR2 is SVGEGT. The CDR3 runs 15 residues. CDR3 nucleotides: TGTGCCAGCAGTTACTACGGGACTTTAGGCACTGAAGCTTTCTTT. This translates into CASSYYGTLGTEAFF.

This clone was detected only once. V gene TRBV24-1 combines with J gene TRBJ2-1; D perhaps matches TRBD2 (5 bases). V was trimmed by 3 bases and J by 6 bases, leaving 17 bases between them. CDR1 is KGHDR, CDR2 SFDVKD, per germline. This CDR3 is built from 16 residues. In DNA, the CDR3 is TGTGCCACCAGTGATAATCTAGCTTACGGCCCCAATGAGCAGTTCTTC. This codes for CATSDNLAYGPNEQFF.

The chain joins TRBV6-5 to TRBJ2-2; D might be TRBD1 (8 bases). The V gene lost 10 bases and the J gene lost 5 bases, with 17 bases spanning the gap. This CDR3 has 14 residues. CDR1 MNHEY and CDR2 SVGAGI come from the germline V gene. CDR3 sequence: CATRQGRGTGELFF. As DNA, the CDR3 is TGTGCCACACGACAGGGGCGGGGGACCGGGGAGCTGTTTTTT.

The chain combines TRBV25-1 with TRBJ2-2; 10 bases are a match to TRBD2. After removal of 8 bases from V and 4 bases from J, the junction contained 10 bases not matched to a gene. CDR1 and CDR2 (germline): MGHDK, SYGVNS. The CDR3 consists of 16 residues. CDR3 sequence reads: CASETASGGPTGELFF. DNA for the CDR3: TGTGCCAGCGAAACCGCTAGCGGGGGACCCACCGGGGAGCTGTTTTTT.

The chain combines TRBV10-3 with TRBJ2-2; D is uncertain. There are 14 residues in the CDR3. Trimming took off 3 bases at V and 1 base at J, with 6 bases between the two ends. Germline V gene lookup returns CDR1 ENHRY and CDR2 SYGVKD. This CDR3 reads CAISETENTGELFF. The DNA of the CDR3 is TGTGCCATCAGTGAAACAGAGAACACCGGGGAGCTGTTTTTT.

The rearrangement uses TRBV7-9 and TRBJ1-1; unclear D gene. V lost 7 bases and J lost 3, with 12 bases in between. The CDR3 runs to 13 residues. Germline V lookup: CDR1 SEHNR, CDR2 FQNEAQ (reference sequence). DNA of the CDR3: TGTGCCAGCACCCCCCCGGTGGACACTGAAGCTTTCTTT. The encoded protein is CASTPPVDTEAFF.

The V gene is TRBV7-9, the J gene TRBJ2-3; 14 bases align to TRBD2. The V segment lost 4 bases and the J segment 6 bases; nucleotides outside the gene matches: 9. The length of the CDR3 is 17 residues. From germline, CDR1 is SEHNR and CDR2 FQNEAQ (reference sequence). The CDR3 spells CASSSATSGGATDTQYF. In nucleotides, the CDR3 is TGTGCCAGCAGCTCCGCGACTAGCGGGGGGGCCACCGATACGCAGTATTTT.

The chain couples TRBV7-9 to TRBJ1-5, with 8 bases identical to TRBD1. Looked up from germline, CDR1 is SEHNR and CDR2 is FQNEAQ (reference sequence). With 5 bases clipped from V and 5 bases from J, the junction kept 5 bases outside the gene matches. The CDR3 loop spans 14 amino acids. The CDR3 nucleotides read TGTGCCAGCAGCGTTGGACAGGGCGATCAGCCCCAGCATTTT. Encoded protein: CASSVGQGDQPQHF.

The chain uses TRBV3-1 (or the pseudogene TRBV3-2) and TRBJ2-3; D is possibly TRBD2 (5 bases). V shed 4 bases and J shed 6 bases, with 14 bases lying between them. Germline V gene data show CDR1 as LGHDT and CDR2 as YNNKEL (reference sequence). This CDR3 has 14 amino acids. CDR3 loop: CASSLTTRGDTQYF. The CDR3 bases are TGTGCCAGCAGCCTTACAACCCGGGGTGATACGCAGTATTTT.